This T cell receptor beta chain came from a study of blood T cell repertoires in COVID-19. Study summary: The analysed material was cDNA or gDNA that came from T cells, B-cell-depleted T cells, or PBMCs.

CDR1 and CDR2 (germline): KGHSH, LQKENI. The CDR3 extends over 14 amino acids. V was clipped by 0 bases and J by 8 bases; unmatched bases: 4. Sequenced by immunoSEQ multiplex PCR; TCRdb stores in-frame clones only, minus some. The table lists approximately 150,000 clones, about 83% of them singletons. In its sample, this clone was seen once. The sample was peripheral blood. The chain carries TRBV18 and TRBJ2-1; 7 positions match TRBD2. The TCR comes from a woman aged 80 or older with COVID-19, enrolled during active disease. CDR3: CASSPPGGRDEQFF. CDR3 DNA: TGTGCCAGCTCACCACCGGGAGGGCGGGATGAGCAGTTCTTC. The full variable domain, rest sourced from reference TRBV18 and TRBJ2-1, is NAGVMQNPRHLVRRRGQEARLRCSPMKGHSHVYWYRQLPEEGLKFMVYLQKENIIDESGMPKERFSAEFPKEGPSILRIQQVVRGDSAAYFCASSPPGGRDEQFFGPGTRLTVL.